The sequence of this TCR beta chain was determined in a study of T cell repertoires in cytomegalovirus infection. Study as a whole: Shared public TCR beta signatures pointed to both CMV infection and a matching HLA type. Study findings and constraints: Using cumulative public TCR beta family frequency, the authors identified those who carried CMV together with the relevant HLA. HLA-C-restricted TCR beta clonotypes specific for CMV led the ex vivo response.

This clonotype was counted many times. The antigen remains undetermined. This CDR3 spans 15 amino acids. CDR1 and CDR2 from the germline V gene are SNHLY and FYNNEI. Trimming took off 3 bases at V and 3 bases at J, with 11 bases between the two ends. TCRdb analysed the reads with MiXCR anew, one entry per CDR3 protein. The sample consists of around 130,000 distinct CDR3 sequences, 7% to 9.5% of them appearing once. The V and J genes are TRBV2 and TRBJ1-4; a weak D match, TRBD1 (5 bases). Material: PBMCs. The TCR sequence derives from a human donor in good health (CMV status not recorded). Some clones in this sample may be carry-over from other donors' samples. Here the CDR3 DNA reads TGTGCCAGCAGTGACGTTGGGGCAGCTAATGAAAAACTGTTTTTT. Amino acids: CASSDVGAANEKLFF.